One sample yielded the 4 T cell receptor beta chains listed below, sequenced in a study of control samples from healthy donors and cancer patients. TCRdb keeps only in-frame clones here, not all; method: immunoSEQ multiplex PCR. The table has about 120,000 clones, around nine tenths seen once. Sequences were obtained from blood. All receptors come from a man aged 25 to 40 in good health.

This clone was seen a few times. V is TRBV2 and J is TRBJ1-5; 7 positions match TRBD1. The CDR3 consists of 13 residues. V trimming: 8 bases; J trimming: 6 bases; junction bases outside the gene matches: 7. Germline V gene sequence: CDR1 SNHLY, CDR2 FYNNEI. The CDR3, as DNA: TGTGCCAGCCACCAACAGGGGCGTCAGCCCCAGCATTTT. This codes for CASHQQGRQPQHF.

The genes are TRBV18 and TRBJ1-6, with a possible D match to TRBD1 (5 bases). V lost 3 bases and J lost 6, with 12 bases in between. CDR1 KGHSH and CDR2 LQKENI come from the germline V gene. This CDR3 has 15 residues. CDR3 sequence reads: CASSPTEAPNSPLHF. CDR3 nucleotide sequence: TGTGCCAGCTCACCGACAGAGGCCCCTAATTCACCCCTCCACTTT. The full variable domain, in which reference TRBV18 and TRBJ1-6 provide the parts outside the CDR3, is NAGVMQNPRHLVRRRGQEARLRCSPMKGHSHVYWYRQLPEEGLKFMVYLQKENIIDESGMPKERFSAEFPKEGPSILRIQQVVRGDSAAYFCASSPTEAPNSPLHFGNGTRLTVT.

V gene TRBV7-9 combines with J gene TRBJ1-1; possibly TRBD1 for D (5 bases). Germline V gene lookup returns CDR1 SEHNR and CDR2 FQNEAQ (reference sequence). V lost 1 base and J 11 bases, leaving 11 bases between the germline ends. This CDR3 contains 12 residues. CDR3 coding DNA: TGTGCCAGCAGCTTAGTAGGGACTTGGGCTTTCTTT. Translation: CASSLVGTWAFF. Full variable domain (rest looked up from reference TRBV7-9 and TRBJ1-1): DTGVSQNPRHKITKRGQNVTFRCDPISEHNRLYWYRQTLGQGPEFLTYFQNEAQLEKSRLLSDRFSAERPKGSFSTLEIQRTEQGDSAMYLCASSLVGTWAFFGQGTRLTVV.

V gene TRBV7-8 combines with J gene TRBJ1-1; D is possibly TRBD1 (6 bases). The V and J ends lost 7 bases and 8 bases respectively, with 26 bases between them. The CDR3 extends over 16 amino acids. Germline CDR1 SGHVS, CDR2 FQNEAQ. The CDR3 is CASTQGSGYTGKEAFF. CDR3 DNA: TGTGCCAGCACCCAGGGGTCGGGGTATACCGGGAAGGAAGCTTTCTTT. Combining the CDR3 with reference TRBV7-8 and TRBJ1-1 gives the whole variable domain GAGVSQSPRYKVAKRGQDVALRCDPISGHVSLFWYQQALGQGPEFLTYFQNEAQLDKSGLPSDRFFAERPEGSVSTLKIQRTQQEDSAVYLCASTQGSGYTGKEAFFGQGTRLTVV.